Below, one T cell receptor beta chain is given with its context. Its antigen remains unidentified. This sample was taken from a study of cytomegalovirus exposure and HLA in healthy donors. Study-level information: When 300 to 500 donors were genotyped, 81% of them were found to fall in the Caucasian-associated ancestry cluster.

The CDR3 covers 13 residues. Germline CDR1 SGHTA, CDR2 FQGTGA. V trimming: 2 bases; J trimming: 6 bases; junction bases outside the gene matches: 1. PCR employed 60 Vbeta and 13 Jbeta primers. Method: immunoSEQ multiplex PCR; TCRdb's copy keeps in-frame clones and lacks some. The profile shows 35,000 to 40,000 clones, around 49% of them singletons. Study results and limitations: An analysis that came later showed most CMV-associated TCR beta chains appearing HLA-restricted.

This receptor was taken from a woman between 40 and 55 years old in good health and CMV-seropositive. The sample comprised PBMCs. The chain uses TRBV7-3 and TRBJ2-1; TRBD1 aligns across 7 bases. The CDR3 region has the DNA TGTGCCAGCAGCTTAGGACAGGTCAATGAGCAGTTCTTC. This gives the protein CASSLGQVNEQFF. Using reference TRBV7-3 and TRBJ2-1 for the parts outside the CDR3, the full variable domain is GAGVSQTPSNKVTEKGKYVELRCDPISGHTALYWYRQSLGQGPEFLIYFQGTGAADDSGLPNDRFFAVRPEGSVSTLKIQRTERGDSAVYLCASSLGQVNEQFFGPGTRLTVL.